The 32 T cell receptor beta chains in this list originate from one sample, sequenced in a study of human T cells and chemical hapten exposure. TCRdb re-called the RACE reads with MiXCR, one entry per CDR3 protein. This table holds approximately 100,000 distinct CDR3 sequences, about 8.9% found once. The time point was: pre-sensitization, week 0. Treatment meaning: therapeutic diphenylcyclopropenone sensitization with weekly scalp DPC. The material sequenced was whole blood, taken in connection with sensitization to the hapten diphenylcyclopropenone (DPC). These receptor sequences come from a woman between 35 and 50 years old with alopecia areata. Some clones in this sample may be carry-over from other donors' samples.

In its sample, this clonotype was seen a few times. The chain couples TRBV5-4 to TRBJ2-5; TRBD2 is a possible D gene (6 bases). CDR1 and CDR2 (germline): SGHNT, YYREEE (reference sequence). This CDR3 has 14 residues. Trimming pared 4 bases from V and 1 base from J, leaving 11 bases between. The chain's CDR3 is CASSPGDFQETQYF. CDR3 sequence (DNA): TGTGCCAGCAGCCCGGGGGACTTCCAAGAGACCCAGTACTTC.

This clonotype is labeled medium-sized. V gene TRBV29-1 combines with J gene TRBJ2-5; a weak D match, TRBD1 (6 bases). The germline V gene has CDR1 SQVTM and CDR2 ANQGSEA. This CDR3 contains 15 residues. Deletions cut 1 base from V and 1 base from J, with 13 bases between. The CDR3 bases are TGCAGCGTTGAAGTAACCGGGACACGCCAAGAGACCCAGTACTTC. Amino acids: CSVEVTGTRQETQYF.

This clonotype was counted ten times or more. J is TRBJ2-3 and V is TRBV6-6; 10 bases map to TRBD1. Unmatched junction bases numbered 5, after V lost 6 bases and J lost 5 bases. This CDR3 region has 14 residues. The germline V gene encodes CDR1 MNHNY and CDR2 SVGAGI (reference sequence). In DNA, the CDR3 is TGTGCCAGCAGCCGCGGACAGGGGGGAGATACGCAGTATTTT. Encoded protein: CASSRGQGGDTQYF.

The rearrangement joins TRBV18 to TRBJ1-2, with D possibly being TRBD1 (5 bases). CDR1 is KGHSH and CDR2 is LQKENI in the germline V gene. CDR3 size: 15 residues. Deletions cut 6 bases from V and 0 bases from J, with 14 bases between. CDR3 sequence reads: CASSPGTSANYGYTF. CDR3 nucleotides: TGTGCCAGCTCTCCCGGGACCTCAGCTAACTATGGCTACACCTTC. The entire variable domain, with the rest obtained from reference TRBV18 and TRBJ1-2, is as follows: NAGVMQNPRHLVRRRGQEARLRCSPMKGHSHVYWYRQLPEEGLKFMVYLQKENIIDESGMPKERFSAEFPKEGPSILRIQQVVRGDSAAYFCASSPGTSANYGYTFGSGTRLTVV.

The chain joins TRBV7-9 to TRBJ2-7; possibly TRBD1 for D (8 bases). This CDR3 is 15 amino acids long. CDR1 and CDR2 (germline): SEHNR, FQNEAQ (reference sequence). V lost 8 bases and J lost 6, with 23 bases in between. CDR3 sequence reads: CASGGTGGAYSEQYF. The CDR3 DNA follows: TGTGCCAGCGGTGGAACAGGGGGGGCGTACTCCGAGCAGTACTTC. Complete variable domain (other parts from reference TRBV7-9 and TRBJ2-7): DTGVSQNPRHKITKRGQNVTFRCDPISEHNRLYWYRQTLGQGPEFLTYFQNEAQLEKSRLLSDRFSAERPKGSFSTLEIQRTEQGDSAMYLCASGGTGGAYSEQYFGPGTRLTVT.

The chain has TRBV11-2 and TRBJ2-3; 12 bases align to TRBD2. J was trimmed by 5 bases and V by 4 bases; bases with no gene match: 10. There are 17 residues in the CDR3. Germline V CDR1 and CDR2: SGHAT, FQNNGV. Here the CDR3 DNA reads TGTGCCAGCAGCTCCCCGACTAGCGGGGGAGCAGGAGATACGCAGTATTTT. This gives the protein CASSSPTSGGAGDTQYF.

This clonotype has only a few counts. This chain links TRBV29-1 with TRBJ2-5; no clear D gene. The V gene lost 7 bases and the J gene lost 1 base, with 19 bases spanning the gap. Looked up from germline, CDR1 is SQVTM and CDR2 is ANQGSEA. The CDR3 has 15 amino acids. The CDR3 coding sequence is TGCAGCGCCCCCCCGCCTGGTAGGACCCAAGAGACCCAGTACTTC. It translates to CSAPPPGRTQETQYF.

A few counts support this clonotype. The chain combines TRBV14 with TRBJ1-5, with D perhaps TRBD1 (5 bases). The CDR3 runs 17 residues. V lost 4 bases to trimming and J lost 2 bases, with 18 bases between them. Germline lookup yields CDR1 SGHDN and CDR2 FVKESK. The CDR3 region is CASSPGGGRIGNQPQHF. In DNA form, the CDR3 reads TGTGCCAGCAGCCCGGGGGGGGGAAGAATAGGCAATCAGCCCCAGCATTTT.

This clonotype has more than one count but fewer than ten. The rearrangement joins TRBV4-2 to TRBJ2-7, with D possibly matching TRBD1 (6 bases). CDR3 length: 15 amino acids. Trimming removed 4 bases at V and 4 bases at J, with 17 bases between. In germline, CDR1 is LGHNA, CDR2 YNFKEQ. The CDR3 loop reads CASSPRTGTGYEQYF. The CDR3 coding sequence is TGTGCCAGCAGCCCCCGAACAGGGACGGGGTACGAGCAGTACTTC.

This clonotype was seen at least ten times. This chain joins TRBV4-2 and TRBJ1-5, with a possible D match to TRBD1 (5 bases). Trimming pared 4 bases from V and 0 bases from J, leaving 16 bases between. From germline, CDR1 is LGHNA and CDR2 YNFKEQ. This CDR3 has 17 residues. CDR3 loop: CASSPNPGDHSNQPQHF. The CDR3 DNA sequence: TGTGCCAGCAGCCCCAACCCTGGGGACCATAGCAATCAGCCCCAGCATTTT.

This clonotype was recorded many times. V and J are TRBV20-1 and TRBJ1-5, with TRBD1 matching over 7 bases. The germline V gene encodes CDR1 DFQATT and CDR2 SNEGSKA (reference sequence). This CDR3 region has 15 residues. V gave up 2 bases and J gave up 2 bases; unmatched junction bases: 6. CDR3 protein: CSARIAGTGNQPQHF. The DNA for the CDR3 is TGCAGTGCTAGAATCGCCGGGACAGGCAATCAGCCCCAGCATTTT.

This clonotype was picked up many times. The genes are TRBV20-1 and TRBJ1-2; perhaps TRBD1 as D (5 bases). CDR1 and CDR2 (germline): DFQATT, SNEGSKA (reference sequence). The V and J ends lost 0 bases and 2 bases respectively, with 10 bases between them. The CDR3 extends over 14 amino acids. The CDR3 DNA reads as TGCAGTGCTAGAGATGGGGAGGGGAACTATGGCTACACCTTC. Its protein product is CSARDGEGNYGYTF.

The gene calls are TRBV20-1 and TRBJ1-6, with a tentative D call TRBD1 (5 bases). Trimming took off 3 bases at V and 6 bases at J, with 12 bases between the two ends. The CDR3 extends over 14 amino acids. Per germline, CDR1 DFQATT and CDR2 SNEGSKA (reference sequence). The chain's CDR3 is CSARADGGNSPLHF. CDR3 sequence (DNA): TGCAGTGCTAGGGCGGACGGGGGTAATTCACCCCTCCACTTT.

This clonotype was counted only a few times. The gene calls are TRBV6-5 and TRBJ2-4, with D perhaps TRBD1 or TRBD2 (6 bases each). Deletions cut 7 bases from V and 6 bases from J, with 13 bases between. The CDR3 consists of 13 residues. Germline loops: CDR1 MNHEY, CDR2 SVGAGI. CDR3 bases: TGTGCCAGCACTTCAGGAGGGGGAAACATTCAGTACTTC. As protein: CASTSGGGNIQYF.

The sample holds many counts of this clonotype. The chain combines TRBV5-1 with TRBJ2-3, with 13 bases matching TRBD2. Trimming took 3 bases from V and 0 from J; bases not matched to a gene: 4. Germline-derived CDR1 and CDR2 are SGHRS and YFSETQ. The CDR3 is 17 amino acids. This CDR3 reads CASSSEGLAGSTDTQYF. The CDR3, as DNA: TGCGCCAGCAGCTCGGAGGGACTAGCGGGGAGCACAGATACGCAGTATTTT.

The rearrangement links TRBV7-2 to TRBJ1-5; D is possibly TRBD1 (5 bases). Trimming removed 0 bases from V and 4 bases from J, with 10 bases in between. Germline assignment: CDR1 SGHTA and CDR2 FQGNSA. This CDR3 region has 15 residues. The DNA of the CDR3 is TGTGCCAGCAGCTTAGCTGTTGGGGGGAATCAGCCCCAGCATTTT. Encoded protein: CASSLAVGGNQPQHF.

To note about this clonotype: This sequence may be a read error, since a much larger clone differs from it by one base. Because the CDR3 is missing its conserved closing phenylalanine or tryptophan, this is likely a read error. The J gene is TRBJ2-3, the V gene TRBV29-1, with a weak D call TRBD1 (6 bases). From germline, CDR1 is SQVTM and CDR2 ANQGSEA. The V and J ends lost 4 bases and 1 base respectively, with 12 bases between them. CDR3 size: 14 residues. The CDR3 sequence is CSVAGHGGTDTQYL. The CDR3 DNA follows: TGCAGCGTTGCGGGACACGGGGGCACAGATACGCAGTATTTA.

This clonotype was picked up many times. The V and J genes are TRBV19 and TRBJ1-2; no clear D gene. Trimming took off 6 bases at V and 5 bases at J, with 10 bases between the two ends. The CDR3 is made up of 12 amino acids. Per germline, CDR1 LNHDA and CDR2 SQIVND (reference sequence). The CDR3 nucleotides are TGTGCCAGTAGAAACACCGGATATGGCTACACCTTC. It codes for CASRNTGYGYTF.

This clonotype was seen repeatedly, ten times or more. The chain recombines TRBV6-5 with TRBJ2-5; no firm D call. This CDR3 spans 14 amino acids. From germline, CDR1 is MNHEY and CDR2 SVGAGI. The V end was cut by 0 bases, the J end by 6 bases, with 11 bases between. The DNA of the CDR3 is TGTGCCAGCAGTTACTCGTTTTCTAGACAGACCCAGTACTTC. It yields the protein CASSYSFSRQTQYF.

This clonotype was seen a handful of times. This chain links TRBV7-2 with TRBJ2-1; 8 nucleotides agree with TRBD2. Germline CDR1 reads SGHTA; CDR2 reads FQGNSA. CDR3 size: 15 residues. J gave up 3 bases and V 2 bases, and 3 bases lay outside the gene matches. This chain's CDR3 is CASSLHGGDYNEQFF. The CDR3 DNA reads TGTGCCAGCAGCTTACACGGGGGGGACTACAATGAGCAGTTCTTC. The variable domain in full, completed from reference TRBV7-2 and TRBJ2-1, reads GAGVSQSPSNKVTEKGKDVELRCDPISGHTALYWYRQSLGQGLEFLIYFQGNSAPDKSGLPSDRFSAERTGGSVSTLTIQRTQQEDSAVYLCASSLHGGDYNEQFFGPGTRLTVL.

The V and J genes are TRBV20-1 and TRBJ2-7; no definite D call. CDR1 is DFQATT, CDR2 SNEGSKA, per germline (reference sequence). Trimming removed 4 bases from V and 0 bases from J, with 10 bases in between. CDR3 length equals 13 residues. CDR3 nucleotides: TGCAGTGCTAAAAAGGGTGTCTCCTACGAGCAGTACTTC. This encodes CSAKKGVSYEQYF.

A few counts support this clonotype. The chain couples TRBV10-3 to TRBJ2-3, with 12 bases that match TRBD2. The CDR3 has 19 residues. Germline loops: CDR1 ENHRY, CDR2 SYGVKD. The ends lost 7 bases at V and 1 base at J; junction bases unmatched: 15. Here the CDR3 reads CAIKPGLAGPFSGTDTQYF. CDR3 nucleotide sequence: TGTGCCATCAAACCGGGACTAGCGGGCCCTTTTTCTGGCACAGATACGCAGTATTTT.

This clonotype has ten or more counts. The J gene is TRBJ1-4, the V gene TRBV25-1, with TRBD1 identical over 7 bases. The CDR3 consists of 13 residues. In germline, CDR1 is MGHDK, CDR2 SYGVNS. The V segment lost 8 bases and the J segment 5 bases; nucleotides outside the gene matches: 5. This CDR3 reads CASGTALNEKLFF. The DNA for the CDR3 is TGTGCCAGCGGGACAGCCCTCAATGAAAAACTGTTTTTT.

V is TRBV29-1 and J is TRBJ1-1; no firm D call. Germline CDR1 reads SQVTM; CDR2 reads ANQGSEA. This CDR3 region has 12 residues. Trimming pared 6 bases from V and 3 bases from J, leaving 11 bases between. CDR3 sequence: CSVTPRDTEAFF. CDR3 nucleotide sequence: TGCAGCGTCACTCCACGGGACACTGAAGCTTTCTTT.

In regard to this clonotype: Possible read error: a much larger clone is one base away. This chain connects TRBV18 to TRBJ2-7, with D perhaps matching TRBD2 (5 bases). Germline V CDR1 and CDR2: KGHSH, LQKENI. CDR3 size: 15 residues. CDR3 sequence reads: CVSSPRTGIPYEQYF. Here the CDR3 DNA reads TGTGTCAGCTCACCCCGGACTGGCATCCCCTACGAGCAGTACTTC. The variable domain in full, with the rest retrieved from reference TRBV18 and TRBJ2-7, is NAGVMQNPRHLVRRRGQEARLRCSPMKGHSHVYWYRQLPEEGLKFMVYLQKENIIDESGMPKERFSAEFPKEGPSILRIQQVVRGDSAAYFCVSSPRTGIPYEQYFGPGTRLTVT.

V gene TRBV29-1 combines with J gene TRBJ2-7; TRBD1 aligns across 9 bases. The CDR3 runs to 13 residues. V shed 6 bases and J 5 bases; nucleotides not matched to a gene: 8. Germline CDR1 SQVTM, CDR2 ANQGSEA. The CDR3 spells CSVGTGLTHEQYF. The CDR3 DNA reads TGCAGCGTCGGGACAGGGCTCACCCACGAGCAGTACTTC.

In this sample, this clonotype turned up a few times. The V gene is TRBV7-2, the J gene TRBJ2-3; 12 bases are a match to TRBD2. The germline V gene encodes CDR1 SGHTA and CDR2 FQGNSA. The CDR3 contains 16 residues. The junction had 6 bases not matched to a gene; V was cut back by 6 bases and J by 2 bases. The CDR3 loop reads CASRLTSGGTTDTQYF. CDR3 coding DNA: TGTGCCAGCAGACTTACTAGCGGGGGGACCACAGATACGCAGTATTTT.

This clonotype has a handful of counts. The V call is TRBV3-1, the J call TRBJ2-2, with no clear D. V lost 0 bases, J lost 4 bases, and 6 bases lay in between. Germline CDR1 and CDR2: LGHDT and YNNKEL (reference sequence). This CDR3 comprises 14 residues. The CDR3 loop reads CASSQDPSTGELFF. CDR3 DNA sequence: TGTGCCAGCAGCCAAGACCCGAGCACCGGGGAGCTGTTTTTT. Filled out from reference TRBV3-1 and TRBJ2-2, the complete variable domain reads DTAVSQTPKYLVTQMGNDKSIKCEQNLGHDTMYWYKQDSKKFLKIMFSYNNKELIINETVPNRFSPKSPDKAHLNLHINSLELGDSAVYFCASSQDPSTGELFFGEGSRLTVL.

This clonotype was counted many times. The rearrangement joins TRBV28 to TRBJ1-6; D not resolved. The CDR3 totals 13 residues. The germline CDR1 and CDR2 sequences are MDHEN and SYDVKM. V was pared by 3 bases and J by 10 bases, with 10 bases between. The CDR3 loop is CASSLERYSPLHF. In DNA, the CDR3 is TGTGCCAGCAGTTTGGAGAGGTACTCACCCCTCCACTTT. Together with reference TRBV28 and TRBJ1-6, the CDR3 gives the full variable domain: DVKVTQSSRYLVKRTGEKVFLECVQDMDHENMFWYRQDPGLGLRLIYFSYDVKMKEKGDIPEGYSVSREKKERFSLILESASTNQTSMYLCASSLERYSPLHFGNGTRLTVT.

V is TRBV3-1 and J is TRBJ2-3; 10 bases map to TRBD2. J gave up 11 bases and V 0 bases, and 8 bases lay outside the gene matches. CDR3 length: 15 residues. The germline V gene has CDR1 LGHDT and CDR2 YNNKEL (reference sequence). The CDR3 coding sequence is TGTGCCAGCAGCCAAGAGGGTCTCGGACTAGCGGAGCAGTATTTT. Its protein is CASSQEGLGLAEQYF.

This clonotype was counted between two and nine times. V and J are TRBV6-2 or TRBV6-3 and TRBJ1-6; D is unclear. Germline loops: CDR1 MNHEY, CDR2 SVGEGT. V was pared by 5 bases and J by 0 bases, with 11 bases between. The CDR3 contains 16 residues. CDR3 loop: CASSPSWSSYNSPLHF. CDR3 DNA sequence: TGTGCCAGCAGTCCCAGTTGGAGCTCCTATAATTCACCCCTCCACTTT.

In this sample, this clonotype turned up many times. V and J are TRBV11-2 and TRBJ1-2; the D is unclear. The CDR3 is made up of 11 amino acids. Germline CDR1 SGHAT, CDR2 FQNNGV. V dropped 3 bases and J dropped 4 bases, with 3 bases sitting between them. CDR3 in DNA: TGTGCCAGCAGCTTCCGCTATGGCTACACCTTC. Encoded protein: CASSFRYGYTF.